This TCR beta chain comes out of a study of response to subunit inactivated influenza vaccine. TCRdb independently ran MiXCR on the RT-PCR reads; one entry per CDR3 protein. The table includes more than 550,000 distinct CDR3 sequences, 11% detected once. V dropped 7 bases and J dropped 1; count of bases not matched to a gene: 6. This CDR3 contains 15 residues. A further study also used this sample, focusing on T cells expressing NK-cell markers. That report notes: UMIs were included in TCR beta cDNA generated by 5'RACE template switching. The study found dominant NKG2C+ clonotypes at about 1.0-8% of CD8+ T cells in several donors.

Sequenced here: PBMCs from blood, sampled on the day of vaccination. This receptor was taken from a man aged 50-59 years who received an inactivated influenza vaccine. The V and J genes are TRBV12-3 or TRBV12-4 and TRBJ2-2; TRBD2 matches at 7 bases. CDR3 in DNA: TGTGCCAGCACCATAGCGGGCCGGAACACCGGGGAGCTGTTTTTT. This codes for CASTIAGRNTGELFF.